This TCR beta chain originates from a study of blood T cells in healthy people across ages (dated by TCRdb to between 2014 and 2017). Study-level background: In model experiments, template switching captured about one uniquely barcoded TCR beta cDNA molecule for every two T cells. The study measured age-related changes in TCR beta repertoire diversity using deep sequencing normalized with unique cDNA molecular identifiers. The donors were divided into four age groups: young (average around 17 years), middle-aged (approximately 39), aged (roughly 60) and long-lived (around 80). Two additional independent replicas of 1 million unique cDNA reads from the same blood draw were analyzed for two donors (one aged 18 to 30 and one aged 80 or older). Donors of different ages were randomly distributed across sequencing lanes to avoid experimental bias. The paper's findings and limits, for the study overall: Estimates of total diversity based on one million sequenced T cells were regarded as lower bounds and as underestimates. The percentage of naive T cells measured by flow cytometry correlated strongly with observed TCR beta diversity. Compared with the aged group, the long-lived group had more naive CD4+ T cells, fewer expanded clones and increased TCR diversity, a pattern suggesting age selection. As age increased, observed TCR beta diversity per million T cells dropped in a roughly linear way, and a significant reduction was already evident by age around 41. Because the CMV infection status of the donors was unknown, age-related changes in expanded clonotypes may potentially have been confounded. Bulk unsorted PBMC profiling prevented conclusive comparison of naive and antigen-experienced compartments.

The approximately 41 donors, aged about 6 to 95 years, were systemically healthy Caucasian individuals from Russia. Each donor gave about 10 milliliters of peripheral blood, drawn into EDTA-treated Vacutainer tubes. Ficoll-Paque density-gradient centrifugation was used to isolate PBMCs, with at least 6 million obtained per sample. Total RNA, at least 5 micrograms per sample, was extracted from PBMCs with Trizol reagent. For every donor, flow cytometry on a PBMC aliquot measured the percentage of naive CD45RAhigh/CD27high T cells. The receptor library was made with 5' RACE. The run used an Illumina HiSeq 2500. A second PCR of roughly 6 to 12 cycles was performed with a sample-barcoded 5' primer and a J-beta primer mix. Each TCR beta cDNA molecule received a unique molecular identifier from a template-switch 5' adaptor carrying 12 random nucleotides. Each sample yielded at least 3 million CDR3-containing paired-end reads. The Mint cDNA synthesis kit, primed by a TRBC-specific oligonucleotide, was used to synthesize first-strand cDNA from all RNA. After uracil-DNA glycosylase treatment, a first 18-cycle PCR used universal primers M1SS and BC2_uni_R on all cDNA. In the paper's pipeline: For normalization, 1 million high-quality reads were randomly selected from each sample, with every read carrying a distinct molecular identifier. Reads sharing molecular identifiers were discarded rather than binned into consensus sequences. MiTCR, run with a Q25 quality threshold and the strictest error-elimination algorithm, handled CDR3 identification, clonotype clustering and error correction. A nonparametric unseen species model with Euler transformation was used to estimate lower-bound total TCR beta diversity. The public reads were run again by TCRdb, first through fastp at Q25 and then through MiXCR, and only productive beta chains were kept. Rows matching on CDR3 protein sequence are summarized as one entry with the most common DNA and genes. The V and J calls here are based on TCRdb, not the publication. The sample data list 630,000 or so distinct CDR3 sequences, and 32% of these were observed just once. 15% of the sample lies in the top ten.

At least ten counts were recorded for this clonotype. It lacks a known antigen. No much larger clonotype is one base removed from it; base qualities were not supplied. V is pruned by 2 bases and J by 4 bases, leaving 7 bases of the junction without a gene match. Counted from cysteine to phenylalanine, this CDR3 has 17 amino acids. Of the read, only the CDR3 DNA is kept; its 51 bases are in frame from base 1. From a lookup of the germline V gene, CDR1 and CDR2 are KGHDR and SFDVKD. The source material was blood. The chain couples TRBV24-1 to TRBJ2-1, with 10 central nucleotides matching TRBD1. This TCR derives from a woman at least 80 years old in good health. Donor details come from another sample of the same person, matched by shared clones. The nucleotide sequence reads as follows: TGTGCCACCAGTGATTCCGGGACAGGGGTATTGTACAATGAGCAGTTCTTC. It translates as CATSDSGTGVLYNEQFF.